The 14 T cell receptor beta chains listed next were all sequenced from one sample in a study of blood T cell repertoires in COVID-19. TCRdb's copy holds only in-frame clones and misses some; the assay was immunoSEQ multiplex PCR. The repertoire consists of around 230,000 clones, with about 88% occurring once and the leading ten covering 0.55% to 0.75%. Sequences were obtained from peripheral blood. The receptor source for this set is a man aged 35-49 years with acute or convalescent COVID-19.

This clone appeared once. CDR3 residues: CASSWDSEETQYF. As DNA, the CDR3 is TGTGCCAGCAGCTGGGACAGCGAAGAGACCCAGTACTTC. V usage is TRBV5-4 and J usage is TRBJ2-5, with 7 bases fitting TRBD1. Trimming took 3 bases from V and 3 from J; bases not matched to a gene: 2. The CDR3 contains 13 residues. Germline loops: CDR1 SGHNT, CDR2 YYREEE (reference sequence).

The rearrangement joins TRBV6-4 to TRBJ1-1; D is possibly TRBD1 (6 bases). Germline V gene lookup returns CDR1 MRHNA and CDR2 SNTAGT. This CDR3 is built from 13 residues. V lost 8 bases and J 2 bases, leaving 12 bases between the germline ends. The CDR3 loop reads CASSGQLNTEAFF. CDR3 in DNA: TGTGCCAGCTCCGGACAGCTAAACACTGAAGCTTTCTTT.

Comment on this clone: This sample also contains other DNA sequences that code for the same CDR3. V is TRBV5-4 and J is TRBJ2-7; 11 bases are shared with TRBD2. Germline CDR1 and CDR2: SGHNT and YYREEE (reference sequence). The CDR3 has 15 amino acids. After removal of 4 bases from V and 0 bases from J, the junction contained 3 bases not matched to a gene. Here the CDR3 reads CASSSGLAGSYEQYF. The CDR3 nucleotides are TGTGCCAGCAGCAGTGGACTAGCGGGCTCCTACGAGCAGTACTTC.

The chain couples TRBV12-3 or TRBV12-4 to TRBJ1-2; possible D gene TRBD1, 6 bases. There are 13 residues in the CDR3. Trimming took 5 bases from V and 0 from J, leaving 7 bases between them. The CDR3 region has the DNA TGTGCCAGCAGTACAGGGCCTAACTATGGCTACACCTTC. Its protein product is CASSTGPNYGYTF.

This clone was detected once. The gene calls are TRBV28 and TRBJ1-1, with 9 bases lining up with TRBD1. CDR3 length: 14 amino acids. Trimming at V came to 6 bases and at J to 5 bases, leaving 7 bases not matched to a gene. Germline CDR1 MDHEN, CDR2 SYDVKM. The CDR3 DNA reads TGTGCCAGCAGACCGACAGGGGGAAAGACTGAAGCTTTCTTT. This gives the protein CASRPTGGKTEAFF.

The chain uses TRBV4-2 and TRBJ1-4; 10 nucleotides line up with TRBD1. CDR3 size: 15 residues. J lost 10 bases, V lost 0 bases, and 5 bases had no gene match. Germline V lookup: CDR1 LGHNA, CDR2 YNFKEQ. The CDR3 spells CASSQDQTGGVKLFF. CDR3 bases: TGTGCCAGCAGCCAAGACCAGACAGGGGGCGTAAAACTGTTTTTT.

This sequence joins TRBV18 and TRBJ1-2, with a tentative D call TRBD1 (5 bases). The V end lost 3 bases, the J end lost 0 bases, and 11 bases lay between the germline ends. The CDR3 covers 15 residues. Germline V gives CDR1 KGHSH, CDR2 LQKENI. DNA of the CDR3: TGTGCCAGCTCACCCGTGACAGATACTAACTATGGCTACACCTTC. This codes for CASSPVTDTNYGYTF.

The CDR3 here is CASSVGRANEQFF. The CDR3 DNA follows: TGTGCCAGCAGCGTGGGCAGGGCCAATGAGCAGTTCTTC. The gene calls are TRBV9 and TRBJ2-1, with D perhaps matching TRBD1 (5 bases). The V gene's germline CDR1 is SGDLS and CDR2 YYNGEE. Deletions cut 2 bases from V and 6 bases from J, with 9 bases between. CDR3 length equals 13 residues.

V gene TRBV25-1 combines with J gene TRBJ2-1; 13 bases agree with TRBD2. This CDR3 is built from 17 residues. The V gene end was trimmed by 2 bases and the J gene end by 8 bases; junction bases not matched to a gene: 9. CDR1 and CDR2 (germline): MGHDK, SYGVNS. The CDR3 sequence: CASSEPTSGRPGDEQFF. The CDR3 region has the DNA TGTGCCAGCAGTGAACCGACTAGCGGGAGGCCAGGTGATGAGCAGTTCTTC.

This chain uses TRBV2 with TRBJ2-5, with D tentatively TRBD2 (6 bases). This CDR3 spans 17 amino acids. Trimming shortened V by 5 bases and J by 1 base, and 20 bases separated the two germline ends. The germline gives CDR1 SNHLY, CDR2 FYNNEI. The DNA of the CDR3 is TGTGCCAGCAGTCCCTCGCGGGGCAGGAGGAGCCAAGAGACCCAGTACTTC. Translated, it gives CASSPSRGRRSQETQYF.

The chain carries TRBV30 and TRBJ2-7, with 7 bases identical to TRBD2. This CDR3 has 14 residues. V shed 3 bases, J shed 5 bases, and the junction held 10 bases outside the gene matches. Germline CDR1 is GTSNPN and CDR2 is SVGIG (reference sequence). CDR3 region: CAWRKAGSMNEQYF. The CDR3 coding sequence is TGTGCCTGGAGGAAAGCGGGGAGCATGAACGAGCAGTACTTC.

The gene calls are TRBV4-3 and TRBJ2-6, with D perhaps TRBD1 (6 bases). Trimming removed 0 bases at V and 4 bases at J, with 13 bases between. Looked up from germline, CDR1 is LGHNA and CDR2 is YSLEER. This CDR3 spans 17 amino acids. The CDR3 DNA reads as TGCGCCAGCAGCCAAGATGGCAGGGGCGCAGGGGCCAACGTCCTGACTTTC. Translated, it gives CASSQDGRGAGANVLTF.

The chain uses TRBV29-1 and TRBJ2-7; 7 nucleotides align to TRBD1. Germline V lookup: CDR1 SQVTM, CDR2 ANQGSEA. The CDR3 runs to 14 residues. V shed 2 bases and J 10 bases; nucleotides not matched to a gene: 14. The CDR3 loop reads CSVEKGPTGTGQYF. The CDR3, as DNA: TGCAGCGTTGAAAAGGGGCCGACAGGGACCGGACAGTACTTC.

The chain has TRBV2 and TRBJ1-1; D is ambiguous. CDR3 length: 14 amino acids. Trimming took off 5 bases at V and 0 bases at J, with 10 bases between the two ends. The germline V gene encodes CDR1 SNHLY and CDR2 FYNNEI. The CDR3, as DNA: TGTGCCAGCAGTTCCTCTCTATTGAACACTGAAGCTTTCTTT. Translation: CASSSSLLNTEAFF.